The 18 T cell receptor beta chains listed next were all sequenced from one sample in a study of circulating and synovial CD4+ cells in juvenile arthritis. The method was immunoSEQ multiplex PCR; TCRdb's version includes in-frame clones alone and lacks a portion of them. The sample yields about 34,000 clones, nearly 97% seen once. The specimen was CD4+ T cells from blood. The receptors were sampled from a human donor with juvenile idiopathic arthritis.

V gene TRBV2 combines with J gene TRBJ1-1; 8 bases fit TRBD1. Germline loops: CDR1 SNHLY, CDR2 FYNNEI. The J segment lost 10 bases and the V segment lost 2 bases, leaving 9 bases of the junction unmatched. The CDR3 length is 14 residues. CDR3 region: CASSESGGMGRAFF. In DNA form, the CDR3 reads TGTGCCAGCAGTGAATCAGGGGGCATGGGTAGAGCTTTCTTT.

This chain uses TRBV7-2 with TRBJ1-2; 12 bases map to TRBD1. Germline values: CDR1 SGHTA, CDR2 FQGNSA. This CDR3 is 15 amino acids long. Losses at the gene ends were 4 bases for V and 8 bases for J; bases not matched to a gene: 8. CDR3 residues: CASSSPGQGARGYTF. In DNA form, the CDR3 reads TGTGCCAGCAGCTCGCCGGGACAGGGGGCACGAGGCTACACCTTC.

J is TRBJ2-2 and V is TRBV6-5; D not certain. Germline CDR1 is MNHEY and CDR2 is SVGAGI. The CDR3 has 13 amino acids. The V and J ends lost 6 bases and 1 base respectively, with 6 bases between them. In DNA form, the CDR3 reads TGTGCCAGCAGCAAAATGAACACCGGGGAGCTGTTTTTT. It codes for CASSKMNTGELFF.

J is TRBJ1-1 and V is TRBV25-1, with a tentative D call TRBD1 (5 bases). Germline CDR1 is MGHDK and CDR2 is SYGVNS. V was cut by 6 bases and J by 1 base, with 15 bases left in between. The CDR3 totals 15 residues. CDR3 bases: TGTGCCAGCAGGGCCGGGGGAAGGGGGAACACTGAAGCTTTCTTT. It specifies CASRAGGRGNTEAFF.

The chain uses TRBV11-2 and TRBJ1-3; 8 nucleotides agree with TRBD1. The V and J ends lost 8 bases and 0 bases, in that order; junction bases with no gene match: 3. In germline, CDR1 is SGHAT, CDR2 FQNNGV. The length of the CDR3 is 14 residues. CDR3 in amino acids: CASGTGISGNTIYF. As DNA, the CDR3 is TGTGCCAGCGGGACAGGCATCTCTGGAAACACCATATATTTT.

The chain couples TRBV5-1 to TRBJ2-5; possibly TRBD2 for D (6 bases). Trimming removed 0 bases from V and 4 bases from J, with 13 bases in between. CDR1 SGHRS and CDR2 YFSETQ come from the germline V gene. The CDR3 spans 15 residues. The CDR3 region is CASSLAGGRGETQYF. As DNA, the CDR3 is TGCGCCAGCAGCTTGGCTGGAGGGCGAGGAGAGACCCAGTACTTC.

The rearrangement joins TRBV15 to TRBJ1-4; TRBD1 matches at 8 bases. Trimming at V came to 5 bases and at J to 6 bases, leaving 17 bases not matched to a gene. Per germline, CDR1 LNHNV and CDR2 YYDKDF (reference sequence). There are 18 residues in the CDR3. CDR3 protein: CATSRGSDSGGFDEKLFF. CDR3 in DNA: TGTGCCACCAGCCGAGGGTCAGATTCAGGGGGCTTTGATGAAAAACTGTTTTTT.

This clone came up once. The rearrangement joins TRBV4-1 to TRBJ1-6; perhaps TRBD1 as D (5 bases). This CDR3 is built from 19 residues. With 1 base removed from V and 0 bases from J, the gap between germline ends came to 16 bases. Germline V lookup: CDR1 MGHRA, CDR2 YSYEKL. In DNA, the CDR3 is TGCGCCAGCAGCCAAGTCCCGGCAGGGTTCAACTCCTATAATTCACCCCTCCACTTT. It codes for CASSQVPAGFNSYNSPLHF.

V is TRBV5-1 and J is TRBJ2-1, with D tentatively TRBD1 (6 bases). This CDR3 is 14 amino acids long. Germline CDR1 reads SGHRS; CDR2 reads YFSETQ. The V and J ends lost 1 base and 10 bases respectively, with 15 bases between them. CDR3 nucleotides: TGCGCCAGCAGCTTGCCCGCAGGGGCCTCCGAGCAGTTCTTC. This encodes CASSLPAGASEQFF.

This rearrangement joins TRBV19 to TRBJ1-2; tentative D call: TRBD1 (5 bases). The CDR3 contains 14 residues. Deletions cut 0 bases from V and 6 bases from J, with 11 bases between. From germline, CDR1 is LNHDA and CDR2 SQIVND (reference sequence). The CDR3: CASSIDRQGNGYTF. The CDR3 DNA reads as TGTGCCAGTAGTATAGATCGCCAGGGCAATGGCTACACCTTC.

CDR3 residues: CASSLLTAGELFF. The DNA for the CDR3 is TGTGCCAGCAGCTTACTTACGGCCGGGGAGCTGTTTTTT. V gene TRBV5-8 combines with J gene TRBJ2-2, with no clear D. Trimming took 2 bases from V and 6 from J, leaving 8 bases between them. In germline, CDR1 is SGHTS, CDR2 YDEGEE. The CDR3 is 13 amino acids. The full variable domain, completed using reference TRBV5-8 and TRBJ2-2, is EAGVTQSPTHLIKTRGQQATLRCSPISGHTSVYWYQQALGLGLQFLLWYDEGEERNRGNFPPRFSGRQFPNYSSELNVNALELEDSALYLCASSLLTAGELFFGEGSRLTVL.

This clone has only one observation. The chain is built from TRBV19 and TRBJ2-5; TRBD1 agrees at 7 bases. The CDR3 spans 13 residues. Germline V gene sequence: CDR1 LNHDA, CDR2 SQIVND (reference sequence). V trimming: 7 bases; J trimming: 4 bases; junction bases outside the gene matches: 6. The CDR3 DNA is TGTGCCAGTAAGAAAACAGGGGTAGAGACCCAGTACTTC. It specifies CASKKTGVETQYF.

This clone was seen a single time. The J gene is TRBJ2-7, the V gene TRBV18, with a weak D call TRBD2 (6 bases). The CDR3 extends over 14 amino acids. Trimming stripped 8 bases from V and 1 base from J, with 15 bases between. Germline-derived CDR1 and CDR2 are KGHSH and LQKENI. The DNA for the CDR3 is TGTGCCAGCACCACCGGGACTCCTTCCTACGAGCAGTACTTC. Encoded protein: CASTTGTPSYEQYF.

This sequence joins TRBV11-3 and TRBJ2-1, with 11 nucleotides matching TRBD2. The junction had 9 bases not matched to a gene; V was cut back by 4 bases and J by 7 bases. In germline, CDR1 is SGHNT, CDR2 YENEEA. CDR3 length: 16 residues. Written as DNA, the CDR3 is TGTGCCAGCAGCTCAAGAATGACTAGCGGGATAAATGAGCAGTTCTTC. It codes for CASSSRMTSGINEQFF.

V usage is TRBV5-4 and J usage is TRBJ1-2, with TRBD1 matching over 8 bases. After removal of 3 bases from V and 1 base from J, the junction contained 2 bases not matched to a gene. Germline V gene sequence: CDR1 SGHNT, CDR2 YYREEE (reference sequence). The CDR3 spans 14 residues. CDR3 nucleotides: TGTGCCAGCAGCTCCGACAGGGGTAACTATGGCTACACCTTC. Translated, it gives CASSSDRGNYGYTF.

This clone appeared a single time. The chain employs TRBV7-8 and TRBJ2-7; D possibly corresponds to TRBD2 (5 bases). This CDR3 is built from 11 residues. The germline CDR1 and CDR2 sequences are SGHVS and FQNEAQ. The germline V and J ends were trimmed by 10 bases and 3 bases, with 10 bases remaining between them. CDR3 DNA: TGTGCCATGCTAGAGGGCTACGAGCAGTACTTC. Amino acid sequence: CAMLEGYEQYF.

The chain is built from TRBV10-1 and TRBJ2-1; D remains unclear. The V end was cut by 6 bases, the J end by 1 base, with 7 bases between. CDR1 and CDR2 (germline): WNHNN, SYGVQD (reference sequence). CDR3 size: 13 residues. This chain's CDR3 is CASRTPSYNEQFF. CDR3 coding DNA: TGCGCCAGCAGGACACCTTCCTACAATGAGCAGTTCTTC.

The chain couples TRBV7-3 to TRBJ1-1, with 9 positions matching TRBD1. Trimming removed 5 bases from V and 4 bases from J; junction bases left unmatched: 2. The CDR3 is 13 residues long. Germline CDR1 and CDR2: SGHTA and FQGTGA. This chain's CDR3 is CASSPTGGTEAFF. The CDR3 DNA follows: TGTGCCAGCAGCCCGACAGGGGGCACTGAAGCTTTCTTT.